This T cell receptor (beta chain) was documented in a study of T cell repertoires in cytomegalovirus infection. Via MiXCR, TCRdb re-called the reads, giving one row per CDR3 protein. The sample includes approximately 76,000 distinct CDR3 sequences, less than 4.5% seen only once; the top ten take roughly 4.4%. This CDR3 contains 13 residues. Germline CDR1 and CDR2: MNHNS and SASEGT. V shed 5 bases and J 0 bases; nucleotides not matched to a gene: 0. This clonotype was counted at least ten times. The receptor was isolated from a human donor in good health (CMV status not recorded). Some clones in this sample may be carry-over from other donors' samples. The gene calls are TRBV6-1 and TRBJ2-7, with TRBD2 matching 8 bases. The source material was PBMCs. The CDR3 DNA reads TGTGCCAGCAGTCGGGGGGGCTCCTACGAGCAGTACTTC. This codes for CASSRGGSYEQYF.